This T cell receptor (beta chain) is drawn from a study of T cell responses to AZD1222 COVID-19 vaccine (dated by TCRdb to about 2021). General notes on the study: AZD1222 recipients with second doses at about 4 weeks or about 12 weeks were pooled, because spike-specific TCR depth and breadth did not differ between schedules. Enrollment into the trials was organized by age into subgroups of 18-55, 56-69 and 70-plus years, and those subgroups contained roughly 150, 30 and 60 TCR-sequenced participants, respectively. A total of approximately 250 trial participants underwent TCR sequencing, of whom 200 to 220 had received two doses of AZD1222 and about 26 had received two doses of the MenACWY control vaccine.

The junction carries 9 bases between V and J, which are trimmed by 8 bases and 8 bases respectively. CDR1 and CDR2 were assigned from the germline V gene as MNHEY and SVGAGI. The cysteine opens and the phenylalanine closes a CDR3 of 10 amino acids. Kept here is only the CDR3 DNA, which spans 30 bases and is read in frame from base 1. In the case of this clone: There is no known antigen for this receptor. The input lacks base qualities; no much larger clone sits a single base away.

The CDR3 regions of human TCRbeta chains were subjected to immunosequencing. As for how the authors treated the data: Repertoire TCRs were matched against a reference library of SARS-CoV-2-specific TCRs generated with the MIRA antigen-specificity platform. Breadth meant the fraction of unique TCRs that were SARS-CoV-2-associated, whereas depth meant the fraction of total T cells that were SARS-CoV-2-associated. Using the MIRA data, every spike-specific TCR was mapped to the spike region that the TCR reacted to and assigned to either a CD4 or a CD8 class. Log10-transformed breadth and depth values were compared by one-way ANOVA with Sidak's multiple comparisons tests. TCRdb took over this immuneACCESS table, retaining in-frame rearrangements with V and J assigned. Such tables are incomplete; in checked studies, under half of the missing clones stem from an unresolved V gene, and the remainder is unexplained. The V and J calls and clone size come from that table; D and trimming were worked out from the DNA. The sample has 90,000 to 130,000 clones on record, 70% to 90% of them singletons. The leading ten clones occupy under 3.5% of the sample.

Per the publication, the time point label means: baseline before first vaccination. Vaccinee samples came from UK trials COV001 and COV002, including a single-blind randomized controlled phase 2/3 trial of AZD1222 (ChAdOx1 nCoV-19) in healthy adults. For TCRbeta chain sequencing, PBMC samples from trial participants were taken at day 0 and at day 28 after the second dose. Summary of the overall study and its limitations: A significant rise in spike-specific TCR breadth and depth was observed after two AZD1222 doses relative to day 0 and relative to MenACWY recipients. Conclusions about previously exposed vaccinees were limited because only a handful of AZD1222 recipients were SARS-CoV-2 seropositive at baseline. Most participants were white British and females outnumbered males, and the authors suggested that clonal diversity may have been underestimated. The 56-69-year group was small, and its depth increase did not reach significance, likely because of low power. Because no day 14 peak-response samples were available, repertoires were characterized only after the peak T cell response. The whole spike protein was spanned by vaccine-associated CD4 TCRs, and dominant responses were seen in regions 160-218 and 743-854. Reportedly, close to half of the unique spike-specific TCRs recognized epitopes lying outside the regions that are mutated in the B.1.351 and B.1.1.7 variants.

The clonotype originates from an adult in good health. The source material was peripheral blood, sampled on day 0 of AZD1222 vaccination. Here the chain combines TRBV6-5 and TRBJ1-2, with the D gene not clear enough to name. The nucleotide sequence reads TGTGCCAGCCGGTTGGGGGGCTACACCTTC. This gives the protein CASRLGGYTF.